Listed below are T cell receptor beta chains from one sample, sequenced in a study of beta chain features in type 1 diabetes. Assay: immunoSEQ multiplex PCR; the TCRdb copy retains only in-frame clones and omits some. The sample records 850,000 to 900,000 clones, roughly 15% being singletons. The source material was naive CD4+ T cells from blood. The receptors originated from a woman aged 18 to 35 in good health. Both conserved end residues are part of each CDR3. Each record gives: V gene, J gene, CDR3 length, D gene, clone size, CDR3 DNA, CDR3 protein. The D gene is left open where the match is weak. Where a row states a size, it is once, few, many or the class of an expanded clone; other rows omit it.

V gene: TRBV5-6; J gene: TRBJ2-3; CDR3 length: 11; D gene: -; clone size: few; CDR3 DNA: TGTGCCAGCAGCCTGGCAGATACGCAGTATTTT; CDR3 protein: CASSLADTQYF
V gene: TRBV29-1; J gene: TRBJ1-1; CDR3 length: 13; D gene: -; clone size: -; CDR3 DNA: TGCAGCCTCAGAGGGGGGGGAAACACTGAAGCTTTCTTT; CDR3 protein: CSLRGGGNTEAFF
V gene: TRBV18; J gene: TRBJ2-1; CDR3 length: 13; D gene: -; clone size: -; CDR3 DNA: TGTGCCAGCTCACCAGACAGGTACAATGAGCAGTTCTTC; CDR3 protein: CASSPDRYNEQFF
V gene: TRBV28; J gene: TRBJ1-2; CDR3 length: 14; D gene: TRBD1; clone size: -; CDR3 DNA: TGTGCCAGCAGAACCCTGACAGGGAAATATGGCTACACCTTC; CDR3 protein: CASRTLTGKYGYTF
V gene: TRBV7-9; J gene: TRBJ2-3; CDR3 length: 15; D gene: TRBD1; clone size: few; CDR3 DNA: TGTGCCAGCAGCCCCGGGACAGGGATCACAGATACGCAGTATTTT; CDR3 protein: CASSPGTGITDTQYF
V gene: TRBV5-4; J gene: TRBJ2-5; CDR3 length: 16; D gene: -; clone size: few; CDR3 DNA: TGTGCCAGCAGCCGGGGGCATGGCGGGATAAGGGAGACCCAGTACTTC; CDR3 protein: CASSRGHGGIRETQYF
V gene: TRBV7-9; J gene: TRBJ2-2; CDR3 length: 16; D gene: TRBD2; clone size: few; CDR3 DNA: TGTGCCAGCAGCTTTTCAGCGGGACGGGGCACCGGGGAGCTGTTTTTT; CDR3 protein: CASSFSAGRGTGELFF
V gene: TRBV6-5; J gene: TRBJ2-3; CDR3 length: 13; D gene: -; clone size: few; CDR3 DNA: TGTGCCACCTTTAATATCCCCACAGATACGCAGTATTTT; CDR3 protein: CATFNIPTDTQYF
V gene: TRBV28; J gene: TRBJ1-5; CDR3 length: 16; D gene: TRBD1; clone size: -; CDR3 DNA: TGTGCCAGCAGCGGGAGGACAGGCAGGTGGAATCAGCCCCAGCATTTT; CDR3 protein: CASSGRTGRWNQPQHF
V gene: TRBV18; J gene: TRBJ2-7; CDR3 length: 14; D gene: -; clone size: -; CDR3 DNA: TGTGCCAGCTCACCAAACCCTGACCCCTACGAGCAGTACTTC; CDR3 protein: CASSPNPDPYEQYF
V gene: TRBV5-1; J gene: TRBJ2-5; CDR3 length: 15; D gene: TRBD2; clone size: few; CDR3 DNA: TGCGCCAGCAGCTTGGTACTAGCGGGGCAAGAGACCCAGTACTTC; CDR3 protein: CASSLVLAGQETQYF
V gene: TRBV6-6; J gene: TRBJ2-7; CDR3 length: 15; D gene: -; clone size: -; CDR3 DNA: TGTGCCAGCAGTTACTCAAGGGGAGGTGGGTACGAGCAGTACTTC; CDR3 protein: CASSYSRGGGYEQYF
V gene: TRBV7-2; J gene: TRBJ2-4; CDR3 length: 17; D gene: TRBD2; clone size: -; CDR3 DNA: TGTGCCAGCAGCTTAGTTCCGTTGGGTAGCGGGGCTGGCATTCAGTACTTC; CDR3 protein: CASSLVPLGSGAGIQYF
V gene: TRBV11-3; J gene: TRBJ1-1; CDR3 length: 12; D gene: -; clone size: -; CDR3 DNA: TGTGCCAGCAGCTCAGGGGAGAGTGAAGCTTTCTTT; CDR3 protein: CASSSGESEAFF
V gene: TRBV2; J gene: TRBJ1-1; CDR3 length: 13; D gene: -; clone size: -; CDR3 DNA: TGTGCCAGCAAGACAGATATGAACACTGAAGCTTTCTTT; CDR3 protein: CASKTDMNTEAFF
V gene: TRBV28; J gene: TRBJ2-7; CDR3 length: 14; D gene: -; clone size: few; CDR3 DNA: TGTGCCAGCAGTTTTCGCGGAAGCTCCTACGAGCAGTACTTC; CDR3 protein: CASSFRGSSYEQYF
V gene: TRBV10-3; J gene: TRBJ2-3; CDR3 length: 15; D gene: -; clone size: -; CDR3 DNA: TGTGCCATCAGTGAGTCGATTCAACCCACAGATACGCAGTATTTT; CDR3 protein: CAISESIQPTDTQYF
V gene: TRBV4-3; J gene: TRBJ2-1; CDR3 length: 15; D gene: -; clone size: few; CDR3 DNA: TGCGCCAGCAGCCCCCTGACTAGACACTACAATGAGCAGTTCTTC; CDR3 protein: CASSPLTRHYNEQFF
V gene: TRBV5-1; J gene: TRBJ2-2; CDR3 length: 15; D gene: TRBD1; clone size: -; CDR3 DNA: TGCGCCAGCAGCTCGGACAGGGTCCGCACCGGGGAGCTGTTTTTT; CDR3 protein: CASSSDRVRTGELFF
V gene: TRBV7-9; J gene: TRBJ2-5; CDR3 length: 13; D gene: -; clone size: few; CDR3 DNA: TGTGCCAGCAGCTTAAGGGCGGAAGAGACCCAGTACTTC; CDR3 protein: CASSLRAEETQYF
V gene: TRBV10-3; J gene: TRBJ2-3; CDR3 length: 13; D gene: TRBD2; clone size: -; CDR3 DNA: TGTGCCTCGGGTAGCGGGATAACAGATACGCAGTATTTT; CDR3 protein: CASGSGITDTQYF
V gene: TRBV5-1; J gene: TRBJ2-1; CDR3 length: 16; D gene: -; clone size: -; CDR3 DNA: TGCGCCAGCACCCTGGCCCCTAGTTTCTCCTACAATGAGCAGTTCTTC; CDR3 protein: CASTLAPSFSYNEQFF
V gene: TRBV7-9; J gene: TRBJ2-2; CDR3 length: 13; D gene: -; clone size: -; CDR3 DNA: TGTGCCAGCAGTCTCAAGAACACCGGGGAGCTGTTTTTT; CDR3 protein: CASSLKNTGELFF
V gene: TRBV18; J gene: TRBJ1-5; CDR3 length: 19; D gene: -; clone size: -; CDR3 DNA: TGTGCCAGCTCACCACGAGGCCTAAACTCCGTGGGTAGCAATCAGCCCCAGCATTTT; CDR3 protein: CASSPRGLNSVGSNQPQHF
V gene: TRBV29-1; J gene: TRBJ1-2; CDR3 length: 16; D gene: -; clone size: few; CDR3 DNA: TGCAGCGTTCACCCCCTAGACAGAAACGGCCTGAGGGGCTACACCTTC; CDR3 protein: CSVHPLDRNGLRGYTF
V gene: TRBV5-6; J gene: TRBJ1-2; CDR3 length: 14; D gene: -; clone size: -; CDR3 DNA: TGTGCCAGCAGCCTTCGTGGGGGCGACTATGGCTACACCTTC; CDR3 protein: CASSLRGGDYGYTF
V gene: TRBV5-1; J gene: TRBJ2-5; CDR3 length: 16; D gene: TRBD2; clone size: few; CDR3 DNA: TGCGCCAGCAGCTTGTCACTAGCGGGAGTTGGGGAGACCCAGTACTTC; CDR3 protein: CASSLSLAGVGETQYF
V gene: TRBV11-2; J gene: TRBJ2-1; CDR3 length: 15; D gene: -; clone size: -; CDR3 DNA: TGTGCCAGCAGCTTAGAGGGTCTCGGCAATTATGAGCAGTTCTTC; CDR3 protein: CASSLEGLGNYEQFF
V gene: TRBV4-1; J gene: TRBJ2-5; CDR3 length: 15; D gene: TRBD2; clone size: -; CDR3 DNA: TGCGCCAGCAGCTCCGGGACTAGCGGGAGTAAGACCCAGTACTTC; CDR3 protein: CASSSGTSGSKTQYF
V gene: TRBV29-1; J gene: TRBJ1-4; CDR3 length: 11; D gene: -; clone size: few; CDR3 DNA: TGCAGCGTTCCGTCTAATGAAAAACTGTTTTTT; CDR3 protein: CSVPSNEKLFF